This T cell receptor (beta chain) was identified in a study of T cell changes during pregnancy in multiple sclerosis (dated by TCRdb to about 2019). Turning to the overall study: In women with multiple sclerosis, the researchers looked at how the T cell repertoire shifted as pregnancy progressed.

To prepare the library, the immunoSEQ multiplex PCR assay was applied. What TCRdb holds here is the immuneACCESS table cut down to in-frame rearrangements. Part of the clones is not present; checked against another copy, under half of the missing clones reflect an unresolved V gene, and the others are unexplained. The sample table lists under 80,000 clones, roughly 92% of them with a count of one. Around 2.3% of the sample rests with the top ten. With regard to this clone: No cognate antigen has been identified for it. Base qualities are not provided; no much larger clone lies one nucleotide away.

The CDR3 holds 16 amino acids from the cysteine to the phenylalanine. Of the read, only the CDR3 DNA is kept; its 48 bases are in frame from base 1. From the germline V gene (reference sequence), CDR1 is LNHDA and CDR2 is SQIVND. Trimming accounts for 4 bases at V and 6 bases at J, while the number of junction bases matched to no gene is 12. The TCR comes from a female donor with multiple sclerosis, enrolled in a pregnancy study. The specimen was peripheral blood, collected before pregnancy. The sequence links TRBV19 to TRBJ2-3, with 8 bases in between that match TRBD2. The DNA sequence follows: TGTGCCAGTAGTACCGGACTAGCCGCCATCGTGGATACGCAGTATTTT. This gives the protein CASSTGLAAIVDTQYF.